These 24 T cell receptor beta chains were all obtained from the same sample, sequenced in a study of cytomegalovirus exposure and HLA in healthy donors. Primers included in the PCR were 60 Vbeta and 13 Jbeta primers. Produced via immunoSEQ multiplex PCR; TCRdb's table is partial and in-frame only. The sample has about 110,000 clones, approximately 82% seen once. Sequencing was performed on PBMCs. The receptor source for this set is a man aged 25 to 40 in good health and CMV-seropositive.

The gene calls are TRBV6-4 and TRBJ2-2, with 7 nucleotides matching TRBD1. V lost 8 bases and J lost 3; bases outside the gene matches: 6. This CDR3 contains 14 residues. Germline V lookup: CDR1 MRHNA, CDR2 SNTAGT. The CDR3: CASGRDRYTGELFF. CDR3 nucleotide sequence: TGTGCCAGCGGCCGGGACAGATACACCGGGGAGCTGTTTTTT.

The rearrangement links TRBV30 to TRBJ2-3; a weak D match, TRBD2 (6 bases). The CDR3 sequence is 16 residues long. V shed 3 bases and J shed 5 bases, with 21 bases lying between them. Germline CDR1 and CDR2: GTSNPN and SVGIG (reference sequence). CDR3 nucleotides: TGTGCCTGGAGACCGCCGGGACTCCTGCGGGGAGATACGCAGTATTTT. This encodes CAWRPPGLLRGDTQYF.

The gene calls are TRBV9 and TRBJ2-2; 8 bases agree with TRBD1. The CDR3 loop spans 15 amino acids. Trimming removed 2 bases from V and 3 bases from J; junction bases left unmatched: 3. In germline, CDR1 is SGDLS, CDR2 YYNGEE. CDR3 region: CASSVYRGDTGELFF. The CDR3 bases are TGTGCCAGCAGCGTTTACAGGGGGGACACCGGGGAGCTGTTTTTT.

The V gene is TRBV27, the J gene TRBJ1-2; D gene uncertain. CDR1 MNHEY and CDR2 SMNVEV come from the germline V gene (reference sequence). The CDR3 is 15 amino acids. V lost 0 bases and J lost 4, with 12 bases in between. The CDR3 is CASSLSWEFGYGYTF. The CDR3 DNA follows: TGTGCCAGCAGTTTATCTTGGGAGTTCGGCTATGGCTACACCTTC.

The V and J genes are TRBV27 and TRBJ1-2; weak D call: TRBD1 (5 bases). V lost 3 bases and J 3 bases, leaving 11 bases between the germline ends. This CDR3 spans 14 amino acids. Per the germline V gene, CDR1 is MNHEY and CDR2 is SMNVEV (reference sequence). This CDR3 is CASSFGARYYGYTF. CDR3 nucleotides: TGTGCCAGCAGTTTTGGGGCTAGGTACTATGGCTACACCTTC.

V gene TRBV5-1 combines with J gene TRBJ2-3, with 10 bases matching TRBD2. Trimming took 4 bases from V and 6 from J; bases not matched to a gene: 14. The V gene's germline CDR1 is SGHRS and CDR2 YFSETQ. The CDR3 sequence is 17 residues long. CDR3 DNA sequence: TGCGCCAGCAGCCCCCGGGGGACTAGCGCCATCTCGGATACGCAGTATTTT. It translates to CASSPRGTSAISDTQYF.

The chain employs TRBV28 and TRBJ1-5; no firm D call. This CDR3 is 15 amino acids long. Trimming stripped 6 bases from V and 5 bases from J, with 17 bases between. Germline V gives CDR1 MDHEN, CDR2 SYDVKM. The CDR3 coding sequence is TGTGCCAGCAGCCCGTCAAATGGCCCTCATCAGCCCCAGCATTTT. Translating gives CASSPSNGPHQPQHF.

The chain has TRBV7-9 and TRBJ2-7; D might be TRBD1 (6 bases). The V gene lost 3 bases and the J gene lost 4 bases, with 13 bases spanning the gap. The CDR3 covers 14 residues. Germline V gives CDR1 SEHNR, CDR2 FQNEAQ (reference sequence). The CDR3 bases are TGTGCCAGCAGCTTGGTATCAGGGGAGTACGAGCAGTACTTC. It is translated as CASSLVSGEYEQYF.

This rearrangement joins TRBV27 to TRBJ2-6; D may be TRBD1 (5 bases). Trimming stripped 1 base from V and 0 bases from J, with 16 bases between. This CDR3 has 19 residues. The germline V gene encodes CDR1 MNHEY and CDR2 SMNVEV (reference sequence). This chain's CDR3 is CASSLYPTTVPSGANVLTF. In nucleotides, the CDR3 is TGTGCCAGCAGTTTATACCCCACGACAGTGCCCTCTGGGGCCAACGTCCTGACTTTC.

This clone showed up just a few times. CDR3 DNA sequence: TGCGCCAGCAGCCAAGGGGCGATAATGAACACTGAAGCTTTCTTT. It encodes CASSQGAIMNTEAFF. The chain uses TRBV4-1 and TRBJ1-1, with D uncertain. CDR3 size: 15 residues. Deletions cut 1 base from V and 0 bases from J, with 9 bases between. CDR1 and CDR2 from the germline V gene are MGHRA and YSYEKL.

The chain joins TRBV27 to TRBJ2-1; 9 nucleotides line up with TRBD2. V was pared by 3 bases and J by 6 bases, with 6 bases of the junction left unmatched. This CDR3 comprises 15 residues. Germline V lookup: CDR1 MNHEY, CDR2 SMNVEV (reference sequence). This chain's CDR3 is CASSLFSGGTNEQFF. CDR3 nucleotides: TGTGCCAGCAGTTTGTTTAGCGGGGGAACCAATGAGCAGTTCTTC.

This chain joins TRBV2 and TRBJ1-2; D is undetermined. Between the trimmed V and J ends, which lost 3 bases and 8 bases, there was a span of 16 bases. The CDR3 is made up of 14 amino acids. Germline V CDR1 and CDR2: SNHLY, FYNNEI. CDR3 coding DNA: TGTGCCAGCAGTGACCGGGCGGGCGAAGGAGGCTACACCTTC. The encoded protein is CASSDRAGEGGYTF.

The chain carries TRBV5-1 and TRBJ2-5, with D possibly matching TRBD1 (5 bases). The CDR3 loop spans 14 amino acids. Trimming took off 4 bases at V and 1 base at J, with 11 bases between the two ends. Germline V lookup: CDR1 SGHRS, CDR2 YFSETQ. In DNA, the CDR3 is TGCGCCAGCAGCGCCGGACAACCCCAAGAGACCCAGTACTTC. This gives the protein CASSAGQPQETQYF. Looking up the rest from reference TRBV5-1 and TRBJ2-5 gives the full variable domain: KAGVTQTPRYLIKTRGQQVTLSCSPISGHRSVSWYQQTPGQGLQFLFEYFSETQRNKGNFPGRFSGRQFSNSRSEMNVSTLELGDSALYLCASSAGQPQETQYFGPGTRLLVL.

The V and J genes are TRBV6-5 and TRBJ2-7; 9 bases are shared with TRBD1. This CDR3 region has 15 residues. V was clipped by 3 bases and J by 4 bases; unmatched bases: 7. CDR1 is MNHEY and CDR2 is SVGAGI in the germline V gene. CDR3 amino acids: CASSYAGQGPYEQYF. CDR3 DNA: TGTGCCAGCAGTTATGCCGGACAGGGGCCATACGAGCAGTACTTC.

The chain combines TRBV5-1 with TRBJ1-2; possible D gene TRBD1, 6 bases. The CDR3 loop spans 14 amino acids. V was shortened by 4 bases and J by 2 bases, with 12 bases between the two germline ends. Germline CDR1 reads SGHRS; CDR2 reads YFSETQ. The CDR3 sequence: CASSLGQSNYGYTF. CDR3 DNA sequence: TGCGCCAGCAGCCTAGGACAGTCCAACTATGGCTACACCTTC.

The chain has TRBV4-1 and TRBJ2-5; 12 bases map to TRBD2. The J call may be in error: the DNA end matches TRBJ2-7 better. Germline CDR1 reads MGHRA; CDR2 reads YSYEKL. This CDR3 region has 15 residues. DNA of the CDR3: TGCGCCAGCAGCCTAACTAGCGGGGGGACCTACGAGCAGTACTTC. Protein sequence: CASSLTSGGTYEQYF.

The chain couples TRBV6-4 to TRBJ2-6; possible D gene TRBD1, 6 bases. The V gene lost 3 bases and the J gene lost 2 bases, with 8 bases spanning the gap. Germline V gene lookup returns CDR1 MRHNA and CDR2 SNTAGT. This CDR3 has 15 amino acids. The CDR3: CASSEQGAGANVLTF. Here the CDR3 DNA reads TGTGCCAGCAGTGAACAGGGAGCTGGGGCCAACGTCCTGACTTTC.

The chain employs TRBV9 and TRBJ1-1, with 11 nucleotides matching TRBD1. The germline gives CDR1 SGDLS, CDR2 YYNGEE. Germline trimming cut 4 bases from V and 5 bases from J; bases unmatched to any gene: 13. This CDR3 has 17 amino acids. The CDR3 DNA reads TGTGCCAGCAGCCCACATTCCGGGACAGGGGGGAATACTGAAGCTTTCTTT. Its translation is CASSPHSGTGGNTEAFF.

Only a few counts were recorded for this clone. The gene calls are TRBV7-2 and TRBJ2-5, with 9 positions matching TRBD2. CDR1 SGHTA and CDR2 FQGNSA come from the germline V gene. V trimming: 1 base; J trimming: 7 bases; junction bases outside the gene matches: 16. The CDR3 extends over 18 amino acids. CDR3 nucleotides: TGTGCCAGCAGCTTAGGGGGGGGTGGAGTAGCGGGGGCCCGGACCCAGTACTTC. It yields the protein CASSLGGGGVAGARTQYF.

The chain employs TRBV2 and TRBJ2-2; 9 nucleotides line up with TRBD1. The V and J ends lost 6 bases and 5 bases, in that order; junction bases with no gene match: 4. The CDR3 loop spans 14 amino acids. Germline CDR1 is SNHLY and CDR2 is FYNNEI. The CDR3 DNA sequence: TGTGCCAGCAGCTGGGACAGGGCGACCGGGGAGCTGTTTTTT. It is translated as CASSWDRATGELFF.

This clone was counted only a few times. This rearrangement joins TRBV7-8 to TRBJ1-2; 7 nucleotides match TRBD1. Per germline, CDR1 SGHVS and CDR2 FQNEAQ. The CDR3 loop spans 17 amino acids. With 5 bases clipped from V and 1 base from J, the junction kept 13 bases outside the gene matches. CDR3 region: CASSHRSGTVINYGYTF. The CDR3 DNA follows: TGTGCCAGCAGCCATAGGTCCGGGACAGTGATTAACTATGGCTACACCTTC. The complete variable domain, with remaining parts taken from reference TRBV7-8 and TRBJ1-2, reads GAGVSQSPRYKVAKRGQDVALRCDPISGHVSLFWYQQALGQGPEFLTYFQNEAQLDKSGLPSDRFFAERPEGSVSTLKIQRTQQEDSAVYLCASSHRSGTVINYGYTFGSGTRLTVV.

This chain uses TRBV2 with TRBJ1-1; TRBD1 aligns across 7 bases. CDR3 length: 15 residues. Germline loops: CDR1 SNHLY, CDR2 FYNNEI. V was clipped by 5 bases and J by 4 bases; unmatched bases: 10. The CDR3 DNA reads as TGTGCCAGCAGTCCCAGAGGGCAGGGGGGCACTGAAGCTTTCTTT. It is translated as CASSPRGQGGTEAFF. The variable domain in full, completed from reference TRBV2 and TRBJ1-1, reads EPEVTQTPSHQVTQMGQEVILRCVPISNHLYFYWYRQILGQKVEFLVSFYNNEISEKSEIFDDQFSVERPDGSNFTLKIRSTKLEDSAMYFCASSPRGQGGTEAFFGQGTRLTVV.

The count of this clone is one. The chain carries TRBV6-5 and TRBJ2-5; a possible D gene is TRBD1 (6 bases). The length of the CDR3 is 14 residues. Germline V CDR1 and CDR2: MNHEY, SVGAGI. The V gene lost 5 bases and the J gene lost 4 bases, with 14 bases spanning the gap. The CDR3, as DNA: TGTGCCAGCAGTGGCCCAGGGGACGGAGAGACCCAGTACTTC. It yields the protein CASSGPGDGETQYF.

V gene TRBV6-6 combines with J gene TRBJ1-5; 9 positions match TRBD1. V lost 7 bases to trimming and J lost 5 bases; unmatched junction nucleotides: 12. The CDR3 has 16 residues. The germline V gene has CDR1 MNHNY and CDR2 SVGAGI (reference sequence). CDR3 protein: CASTKRGQGSYQPQHF. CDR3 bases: TGTGCCAGCACCAAACGTGGACAGGGGTCATATCAGCCCCAGCATTTT.